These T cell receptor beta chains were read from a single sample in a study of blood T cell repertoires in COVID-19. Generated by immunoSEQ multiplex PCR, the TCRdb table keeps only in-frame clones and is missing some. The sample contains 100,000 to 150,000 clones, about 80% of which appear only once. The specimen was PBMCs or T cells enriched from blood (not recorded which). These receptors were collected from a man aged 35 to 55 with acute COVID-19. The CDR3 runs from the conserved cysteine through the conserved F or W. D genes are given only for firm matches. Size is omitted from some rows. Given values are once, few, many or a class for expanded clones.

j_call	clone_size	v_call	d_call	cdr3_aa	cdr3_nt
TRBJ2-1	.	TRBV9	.	CASSVGGDPRSDEQFF	TGTGCCAGCAGCGTAGGAGGAGACCCCCGGTCGGATGAGCAGTTCTTC
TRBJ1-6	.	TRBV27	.	CASSLQGGNNSPLHF	TGTGCCAGCAGTTTACAGGGTGGTAATAATTCACCCCTCCACTTT
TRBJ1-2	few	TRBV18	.	CASSPTEQDGYTF	TGTGCCAGCTCACCCACCGAACAGGATGGCTACACCTTC
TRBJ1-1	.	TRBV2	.	CASNGYLNTEAFF	TGTGCCAGCAACGGGTATTTGAACACTGAAGCTTTCTTT
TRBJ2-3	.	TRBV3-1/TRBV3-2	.	CASSPFVGTDTQYF	TGTGCCAGCAGCCCGTTCGTCGGCACAGATACGCAGTATTTT
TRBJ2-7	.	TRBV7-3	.	CASSQGAPTEQYF	TGTGCCAGCAGCCAAGGGGCCCCTACCGAGCAGTACTTC
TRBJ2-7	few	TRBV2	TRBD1	CASRLEGQGSYEQYF	TGTGCCAGCAGACTTGAGGGACAGGGGTCCTACGAGCAGTACTTC
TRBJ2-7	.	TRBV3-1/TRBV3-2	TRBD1	CASSQEAGTGNYEQYF	TGTGCCAGCAGCCAAGAAGCCGGGACAGGGAACTACGAGCAGTACTTC
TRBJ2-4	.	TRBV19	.	CASSDSLAKNIQYF	TGTGCCAGTAGCGACAGCTTAGCCAAAAACATTCAGTACTTC
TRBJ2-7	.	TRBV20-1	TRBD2	CSAYSGKQYF	TGCAGTGCCTATAGCGGGAAGCAGTACTTC
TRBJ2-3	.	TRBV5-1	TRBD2	CASNAGGTGTDTQYF	TGCGCCAGCAACGCGGGGGGAACAGGGACAGATACGCAGTATTTT
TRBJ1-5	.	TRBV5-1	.	CASSLEAGRNQPQHF	TGCGCCAGCAGCTTGGAAGCAGGGAGGAATCAGCCCCAGCATTTT
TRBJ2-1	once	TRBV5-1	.	CASSLGDSSSYNEQFF	TGCGCCAGCAGCTTGGGAGACTCCTCCTCCTACAATGAGCAGTTCTTC
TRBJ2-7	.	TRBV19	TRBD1	CASNHRDRSYEQYF	TGTGCCAGTAATCACCGGGACAGATCCTACGAGCAGTACTTC
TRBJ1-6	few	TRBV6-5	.	CASGINSPLHF	TGTGCCAGCGGCATTAATTCACCCCTCCACTTT
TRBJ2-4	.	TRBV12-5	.	CASGEGIQYF	TGTGCTAGTGGGGAGGGGATTCAGTACTTC
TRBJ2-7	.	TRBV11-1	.	CASSPGHRFQYF	TGTGCCAGCAGCCCGGGACACCGCTTCCAGTACTTC
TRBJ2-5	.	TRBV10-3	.	CAIKAQETQYF	TGTGCCATCAAAGCGCAAGAGACCCAGTACTTC
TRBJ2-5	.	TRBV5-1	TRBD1	CASSLEGQGLRLMAQYF	TGCGCCAGCAGCTTGGAAGGACAGGGCCTACGCCTAATGGCCCAGTACTTC
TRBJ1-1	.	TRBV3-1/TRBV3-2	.	CASSQDRTTEAFF	TGTGCCAGCAGCCAAGATAGAACCACTGAAGCTTTCTTT
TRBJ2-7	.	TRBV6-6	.	CASGLSTYEQYF	TGTGCCAGCGGGCTTTCCACCTACGAGCAGTACTTC
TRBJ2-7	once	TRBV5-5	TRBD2	CASSLNREASYEQYF	TGTGCCAGCAGCTTGAATCGGGAGGCTTCCTACGAGCAGTACTTC